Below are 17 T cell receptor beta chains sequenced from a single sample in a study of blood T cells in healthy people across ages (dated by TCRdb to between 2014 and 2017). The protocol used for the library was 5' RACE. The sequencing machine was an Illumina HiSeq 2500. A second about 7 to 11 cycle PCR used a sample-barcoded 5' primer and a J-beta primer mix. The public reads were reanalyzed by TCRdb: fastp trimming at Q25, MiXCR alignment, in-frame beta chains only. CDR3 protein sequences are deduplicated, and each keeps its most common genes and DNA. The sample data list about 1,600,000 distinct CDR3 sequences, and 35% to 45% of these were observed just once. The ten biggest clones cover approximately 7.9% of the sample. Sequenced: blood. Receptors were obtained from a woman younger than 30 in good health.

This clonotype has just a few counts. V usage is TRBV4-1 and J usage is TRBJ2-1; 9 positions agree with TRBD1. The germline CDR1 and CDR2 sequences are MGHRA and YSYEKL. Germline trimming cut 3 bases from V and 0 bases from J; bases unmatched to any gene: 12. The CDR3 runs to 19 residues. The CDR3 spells CASSHSGQGFRSSYNEQFF. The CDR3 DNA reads TGCGCCAGCAGCCATTCGGGACAGGGTTTTCGAAGCTCCTACAATGAGCAGTTCTTC.

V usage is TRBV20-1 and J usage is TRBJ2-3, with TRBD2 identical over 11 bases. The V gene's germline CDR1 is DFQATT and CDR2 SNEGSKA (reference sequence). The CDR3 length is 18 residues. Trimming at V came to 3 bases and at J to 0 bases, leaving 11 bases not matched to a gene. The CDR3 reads CSASNPLTSGASTDTQYF. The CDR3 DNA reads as TGCAGTGCTAGTAACCCTTTGACTAGCGGGGCTAGCACAGATACGCAGTATTTT.

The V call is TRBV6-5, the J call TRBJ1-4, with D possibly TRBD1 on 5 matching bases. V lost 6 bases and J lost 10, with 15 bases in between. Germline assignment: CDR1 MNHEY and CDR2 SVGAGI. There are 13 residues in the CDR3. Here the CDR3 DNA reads TGTGCCAGCAGGGGGACCATCTTTGGAAAACTGTTTTTT. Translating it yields CASRGTIFGKLFF.

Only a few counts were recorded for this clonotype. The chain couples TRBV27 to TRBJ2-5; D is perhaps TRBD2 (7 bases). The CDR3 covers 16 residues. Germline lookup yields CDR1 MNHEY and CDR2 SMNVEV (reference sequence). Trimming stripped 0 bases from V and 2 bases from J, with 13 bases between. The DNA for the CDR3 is TGTGCCAGCAGTTTATCACACGGGGGGCAACAAGAGACCCAGTACTTC. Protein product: CASSLSHGGQQETQYF.

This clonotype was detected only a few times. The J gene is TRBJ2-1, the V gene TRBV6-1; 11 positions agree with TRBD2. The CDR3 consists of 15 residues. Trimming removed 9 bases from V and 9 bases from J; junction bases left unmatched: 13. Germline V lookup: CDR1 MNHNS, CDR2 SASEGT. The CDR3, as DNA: TGTGCCAGTTCTGGGCTAGCGGGAGGTTGGGGTGAGCAGTTCTTC. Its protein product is CASSGLAGGWGEQFF.

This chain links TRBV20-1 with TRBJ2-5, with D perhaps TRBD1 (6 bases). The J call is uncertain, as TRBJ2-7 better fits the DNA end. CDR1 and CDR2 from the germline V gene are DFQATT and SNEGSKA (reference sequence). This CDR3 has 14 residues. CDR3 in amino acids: CSARETGTPTEQYF. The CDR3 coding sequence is TGCAGTGCTAGAGAGACTGGGACACCGACCGAGCAGTACTTC.

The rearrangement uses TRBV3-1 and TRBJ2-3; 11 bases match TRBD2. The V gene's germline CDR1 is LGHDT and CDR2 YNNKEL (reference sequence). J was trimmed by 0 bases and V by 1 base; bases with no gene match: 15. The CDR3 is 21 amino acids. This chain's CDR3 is CASSQVPSTSGGASSTDTQYF. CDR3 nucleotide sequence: TGTGCCAGCAGCCAAGTCCCTAGCACTAGCGGGGGCGCATCTAGCACAGATACGCAGTATTTT.

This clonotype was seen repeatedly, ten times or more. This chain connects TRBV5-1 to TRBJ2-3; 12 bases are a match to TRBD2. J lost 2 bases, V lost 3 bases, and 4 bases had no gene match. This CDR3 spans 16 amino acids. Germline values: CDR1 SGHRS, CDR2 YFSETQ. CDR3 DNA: TGCGCCAGCAGCTCCGGACTAGCGGGAACCACAGATACGCAGTATTTT. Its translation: CASSSGLAGTTDTQYF.

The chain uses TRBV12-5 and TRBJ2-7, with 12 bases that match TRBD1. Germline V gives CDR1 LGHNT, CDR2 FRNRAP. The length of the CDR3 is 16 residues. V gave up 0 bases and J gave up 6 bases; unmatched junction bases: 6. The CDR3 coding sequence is TGTGCTAGTGGTTTGGTTACCGGGACAGGGGGCCCCGAGCAGTACTTC. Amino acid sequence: CASGLVTGTGGPEQYF.

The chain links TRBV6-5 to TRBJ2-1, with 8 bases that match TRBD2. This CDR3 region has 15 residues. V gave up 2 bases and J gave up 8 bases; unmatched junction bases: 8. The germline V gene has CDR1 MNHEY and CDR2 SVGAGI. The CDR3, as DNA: TGTGCCAGCAGTTACGGGGCGGGGGGCGGGTATGAGCAGTTCTTC. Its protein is CASSYGAGGGYEQFF.

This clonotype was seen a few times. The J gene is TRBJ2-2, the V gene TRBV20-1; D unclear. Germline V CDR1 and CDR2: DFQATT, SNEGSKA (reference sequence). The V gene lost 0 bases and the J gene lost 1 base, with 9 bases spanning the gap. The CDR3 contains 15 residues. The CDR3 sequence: CSARDVNLNTGELFF. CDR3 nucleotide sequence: TGCAGTGCTAGAGATGTCAATTTGAACACCGGGGAGCTGTTTTTT.

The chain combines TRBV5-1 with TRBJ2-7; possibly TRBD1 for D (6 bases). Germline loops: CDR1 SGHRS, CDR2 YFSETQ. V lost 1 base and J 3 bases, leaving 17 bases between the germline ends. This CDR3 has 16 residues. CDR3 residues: CASSLTIGTQSYEQYF. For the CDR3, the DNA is TGCGCCAGCAGCTTGACCATCGGGACACAAAGCTACGAGCAGTACTTC.

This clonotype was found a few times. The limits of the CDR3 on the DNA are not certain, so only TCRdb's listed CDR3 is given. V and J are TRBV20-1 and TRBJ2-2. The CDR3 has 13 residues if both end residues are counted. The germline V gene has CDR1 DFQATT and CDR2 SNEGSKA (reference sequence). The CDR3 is CSARDFGAGELFF.

The CDR3 DNA reads TGTGCCAGCTCGACCCGTCCTAGACAGATAAATCAGCCCCAGCATTTT. It codes for CASSTRPRQINQPQHF. The J gene is TRBJ1-5, the V gene TRBV18; TRBD1 is a possible D gene (5 bases). The CDR3 totals 16 residues. Trimming cost V 6 bases and J 4 bases, with 19 bases left between them. Germline values: CDR1 KGHSH, CDR2 LQKENI.

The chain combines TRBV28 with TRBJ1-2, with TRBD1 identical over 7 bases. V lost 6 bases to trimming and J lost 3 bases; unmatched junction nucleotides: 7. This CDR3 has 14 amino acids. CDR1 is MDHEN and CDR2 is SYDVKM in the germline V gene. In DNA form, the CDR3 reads TGTGCCAGCAGCCGACCTGACAGGGACTATGGCTACACCTTC. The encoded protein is CASSRPDRDYGYTF.

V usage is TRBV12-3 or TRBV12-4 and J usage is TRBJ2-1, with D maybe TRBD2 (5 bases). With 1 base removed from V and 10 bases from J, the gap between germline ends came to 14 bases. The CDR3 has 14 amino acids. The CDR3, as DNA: TGTGCCAGCAGTTTAGAATCCTATACGGGGGAGCAGTTCTTC. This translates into CASSLESYTGEQFF.

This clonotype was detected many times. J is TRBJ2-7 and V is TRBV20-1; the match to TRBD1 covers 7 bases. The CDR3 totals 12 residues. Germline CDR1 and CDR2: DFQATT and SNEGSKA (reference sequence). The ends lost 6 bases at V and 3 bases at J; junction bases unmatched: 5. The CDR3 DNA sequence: TGCAGTGCCAGTGACAGGGTCTACGAGCAGTACTTC. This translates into CSASDRVYEQYF.